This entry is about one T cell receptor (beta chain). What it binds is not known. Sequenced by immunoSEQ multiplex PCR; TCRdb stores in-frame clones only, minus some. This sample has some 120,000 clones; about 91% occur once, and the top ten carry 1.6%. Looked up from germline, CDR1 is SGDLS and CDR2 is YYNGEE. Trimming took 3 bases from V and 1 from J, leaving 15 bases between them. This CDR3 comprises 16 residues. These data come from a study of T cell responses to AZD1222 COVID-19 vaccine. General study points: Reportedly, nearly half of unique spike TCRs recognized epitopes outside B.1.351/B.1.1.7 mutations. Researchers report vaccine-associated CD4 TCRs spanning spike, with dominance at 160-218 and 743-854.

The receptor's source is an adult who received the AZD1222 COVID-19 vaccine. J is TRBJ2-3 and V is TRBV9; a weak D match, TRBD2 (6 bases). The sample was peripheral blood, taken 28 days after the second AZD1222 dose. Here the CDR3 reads CASSAQAGVRTDTQYF. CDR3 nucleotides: TGTGCCAGCAGCGCCCAAGCGGGTGTACGCACAGATACGCAGTATTTT.